The 8 T cell receptor beta chains in this list originate from one sample, sequenced in a study of T-cell reconstitution after alpha-beta-depleted transplantation in children. TCRbeta library preparation incorporated unique molecular identifiers. TCRdb recomputed calls from the PCR reads with MiXCR, one row per CDR3 protein. The table has about 500,000 distinct CDR3 sequences, approximately 30% seen once; the top ten hold approximately 2.3%. Sample: PBMCs from the stem cell graft donor, taken from the stem cell graft. These receptors were taken from a human donor who donated a stem cell graft to a child with aplastic anemia.

This chain links TRBV12-3 or TRBV12-4 with TRBJ1-4; TRBD1 might be the D (6 bases). The CDR3 runs to 14 residues. Trimming took off 6 bases at V and 5 bases at J, with 13 bases between the two ends. The CDR3 region has the DNA TGTGCCAGCAGGTCGACAGGTAGCAATGAAAAACTGTTTTTT. This sequence encodes CASRSTGSNEKLFF.

The CDR3 nucleotides are TGTGCCAGCAGTTACGAAGGGGGAAGCCGAGGAGAGACCCAGTACTTC. It is translated as CASSYEGGSRGETQYF. J is TRBJ2-5 and V is TRBV6-5; the D gene is possibly TRBD1 (6 bases). Deletions cut 2 bases from V and 4 bases from J, with 17 bases between. The CDR3 extends over 16 amino acids. Germline V gene sequence: CDR1 MNHEY, CDR2 SVGAGI.

This clonotype was counted a few times. This sequence joins TRBV20-1 and TRBJ1-5, with 10 nucleotides matching TRBD1. The CDR3 spans 14 residues. Germline lookup yields CDR1 DFQATT and CDR2 SNEGSKA (reference sequence). V dropped 6 bases and J dropped 4; count of bases not matched to a gene: 6. The CDR3, as DNA: TGCAGTGCCGTGGACAGGGGGGGAAATCAGCCCCAGCATTTT. Its protein is CSAVDRGGNQPQHF.

The chain is built from TRBV7-2 and TRBJ2-1; D is perhaps TRBD2 (6 bases). The CDR3 runs 15 residues. Germline V gene lookup returns CDR1 SGHTA and CDR2 FQGNSA. V gave up 1 base and J gave up 4 bases, with 11 bases separating them. CDR3 in amino acids: CASSLGMGGYNEQFF. CDR3 in DNA: TGTGCCAGCAGCTTAGGCATGGGGGGATACAATGAGCAGTTCTTC. Full variable domain (rest looked up from reference TRBV7-2 and TRBJ2-1): GAGVSQSPSNKVTEKGKDVELRCDPISGHTALYWYRQSLGQGLEFLIYFQGNSAPDKSGLPSDRFSAERTGGSVSTLTIQRTQQEDSAVYLCASSLGMGGYNEQFFGPGTRLTVL.

The chain links TRBV28 to TRBJ2-7, with 10 bases aligning to TRBD1. With V trimmed by 5 bases and J by 3 bases, 7 bases remained unmatched. Per the germline V gene, CDR1 is MDHEN and CDR2 is SYDVKM. This CDR3 spans 15 amino acids. CDR3 in DNA: TGTGCCAGCAGTACTAGACAGGGGGCGAACTACGAGCAGTACTTC. Protein: CASSTRQGANYEQYF.

This clonotype is large (0.1 to 1%) in the sample. The CDR3 sequence is CASSFGTGPSGPQHF. The CDR3 DNA reads as TGTGCCAGCAGCTTTGGGACCGGGCCATCGGGGCCCCAGCATTTT. J is TRBJ1-5 and V is TRBV7-8; tentative D call: TRBD1 (5 bases). Germline-derived CDR1 and CDR2 are SGHVS and FQNEAQ. V was clipped by 3 bases and J by 9 bases, with 18 bases between them. This CDR3 is 15 amino acids long.

The chain recombines TRBV5-4 with TRBJ1-5; D unclear. CDR3 length: 14 amino acids. Germline loops: CDR1 SGHNT, CDR2 YYREEE (reference sequence). The ends were cut back, 3 bases at V and 5 bases at J, with 12 bases in the middle. In DNA, the CDR3 is TGTGCCAGCAGCTACCAAGGGTTCGATCAGCCCCAGCATTTT. This sequence encodes CASSYQGFDQPQHF.

The V and J genes are TRBV7-2 and TRBJ1-2, with TRBD1 matching over 7 bases. Germline values: CDR1 SGHTA, CDR2 FQGNSA. J lost 4 bases, V lost 6 bases, and 5 bases had no gene match. This CDR3 comprises 13 residues. The CDR3 DNA follows: TGTGCCAGCAGAACAGGGGAGGGCTATGGCTACACCTTC. It is translated as CASRTGEGYGYTF.